This T cell receptor beta chain was sequenced during a study of OX40 agonist ivuxolimab in advanced cancers. The CDR3 has 15 amino acids. Per the germline V gene, CDR1 is SGHRS and CDR2 is YFSETQ. Trimming took 4 bases from V and 4 from J; bases not matched to a gene: 4. Excluded were patients having autoimmune disease history or systemic immunosuppression. At baseline, cycle 4 day 1, and cycle 7 day 1, blood was sampled. On this clone itself: The antigen remains undetermined.

Using immunoSEQ multiplex PCR, the repertoire was profiled, and TCRdb retains in-frame clones only, with some absent. Among under 40,000 clones listed, roughly 90% were seen once. The study's findings and limits: Expanded clones belonging to CD8+ T cells outnumbered, on average, those of CD4+.

V is TRBV5-1 and J is TRBJ2-5, with 13 bases that match TRBD2. The receptor comes from an adult with an advanced solid tumor such as melanoma, head and neck, liver or kidney cancer. The source material was CD4+ or CD8+ T cells sorted from blood, sampled in a trial of the OX40 agonist ivuxolimab. CDR3 residues: CASSVTSGGIETQYF. Here the CDR3 DNA reads TGCGCCAGCAGCGTGACTAGCGGGGGGATAGAGACCCAGTACTTC.